This T cell receptor beta chain was recorded in a study of blood T cell repertoires in COVID-19. Whole-study context: Sites in the United States, Italy and Spain provided acute and convalescent COVID-19 samples. Sources were T cells, B-cell-depleted T cells, or PBMCs; the material itself was cDNA or gDNA.

Under the authors' procedure: From reference gene primer amplification, estimates of nucleated cell counts were derived. Produced via immunoSEQ multiplex PCR; TCRdb's table is partial and in-frame only. For V, J and clone size, that table is used; D and trimming come from the DNA. This sample has about 34,000 clones, with around four fifths found just once. Trimming took 1 base from V and 6 from J, leaving 10 bases between them. Looked up from germline, CDR1 is GTSNPN and CDR2 is SVGIG (reference sequence). The CDR3 sequence is 14 residues long. This TCR was recovered from a woman aged 55 to 70 with acute or convalescent COVID-19. The chain is built from TRBV30 and TRBJ1-6; D call uncertain. The sequenced sample was peripheral blood. In nucleotides, the CDR3 is TGTGCCTGGAGTGGGTGGCAATCTAATTCACCCCTCCACTTT. Translation gives CAWSGWQSNSPLHF.